This TCR beta chain came from a study of cytotoxic CD8 clonotypes in ibrutinib-treated CLL. The method was immunoSEQ multiplex PCR; TCRdb's version includes in-frame clones alone and lacks a portion of them. Of some 350,000 clones listed, roughly two thirds are singletons. This clone was detected a few times. Sample: PBMCs, taken after 36 months of ibrutinib treatment. The origin of this receptor is a human donor with chronic lymphocytic leukemia.

The CDR3 DNA is TGCGCCAGCAGCCTCTCCGAAGGACGATACGAGCAGTACTTC. Translated, it gives CASSLSEGRYEQYF. The rearrangement uses TRBV4-1 and TRBJ2-7, with D uncertain. The CDR3 is 14 amino acids. The ends were cut back, 4 bases at V and 4 bases at J, with 14 bases in the middle. Germline V CDR1 and CDR2: MGHRA, YSYEKL.